This is a list of T cell receptor beta chains from one sample in a study of blood T cell repertoires in COVID-19. Sequencing was performed with immunoSEQ multiplex PCR; in TCRdb, only in-frame clones are kept and a portion is missing. This sample has tens of thousands of clones; 75% to 95% occur once, and the top ten carry around 6.5%. Material: peripheral blood. The receptors were sampled from a man in his fifties or sixties with active COVID-19. Each CDR3 is given with its conserved first and last residue. A D gene is named only where the DNA matches it firmly. Clone size is shown for a subset of rows, as once, few, many or a class of expanded clone.

>-|TRBV4-2|-|TRBJ2-3
TGTGCCAGCAGCCAAGGACTCAGAAGCACAGATACGCAGTATTTT
CASSQGLRSTDTQYF
>-|TRBV5-1|TRBD1|TRBJ1-1
TGCGCCAGCAGCTCAGCTTGGGGACAGCCCATGAACACTGAAGCTTTCTTT
CASSSAWGQPMNTEAFF
>once|TRBV7-2|TRBD2|TRBJ2-7
TGTGCCAGCAGCCCGGGACTAGCGGGCGTCGAGCAGTACTTC
CASSPGLAGVEQYF
>-|TRBV6-5|TRBD1|TRBJ1-1
TGTGCCAGCAGGAGGGACAGGGCCGAGAACACTGAAGCTTTCTTT
CASRRDRAENTEAFF
>-|TRBV18|-|TRBJ2-5
TGTGCCAGCTCACCACTTGTTCTGGAGACCCAGTACTTC
CASSPLVLETQYF
>-|TRBV7-9|TRBD2|TRBJ2-2
TGTGCCAGTCTTGGACTAGCGGGACCAAACACCGGGGAGCTGTTTTTT
CASLGLAGPNTGELFF
>once|TRBV27|TRBD2|TRBJ2-4
TGTGCCAGCAGCAACCAACTAGCGGGAGTTAACATTCAGTACTTC
CASSNQLAGVNIQYF
>-|TRBV7-9|TRBD2|TRBJ2-1
TGTGCCAGCAGCCTTAGCGGGAGCTCCTACAATGAGCAGTTCTTC
CASSLSGSSYNEQFF
>once|TRBV7-9|TRBD1|TRBJ2-3
TGTGCCAGCAGCCACAGGGGGCGCACAGATACGCAGTATTTT
CASSHRGRTDTQYF
>once|TRBV5-4|-|TRBJ2-5
TGTGCCAGCAGCTTACAGAGCCAAGAGACCCAGTACTTC
CASSLQSQETQYF
>-|TRBV21-1|-|TRBJ1-3
TGTGCCAGCAGCAAGGATCCAGGCCGGTACTCTGGAAACACCATATATTTT
CASSKDPGRYSGNTIYF
>once|TRBV7-9|-|TRBJ2-3
TGTGCCAGCAGCTTAGCGGCGGTAGCAACGCAGTATTTT
CASSLAAVATQYF
>few|TRBV2|TRBD1|TRBJ1-2
TGTGCCAGCAGTGGAAGACAGGGCGCTGGCTACACCTTC
CASSGRQGAGYTF
>-|TRBV7-9|TRBD1|TRBJ1-6
TGTGCCAGCAGCAAGAGACAGGGTTCCTATAATTCACCCCTCCACTTT
CASSKRQGSYNSPLHF
>-|TRBV7-2|-|TRBJ1-3
TGTGCCAGCAGCTTCCTACCTGACAGAACTGGAAACACCATATATTTT
CASSFLPDRTGNTIYF
>-|TRBV28|TRBD2|TRBJ2-2
TGTGCCAGCAGATCTCCCGCGGGGGAGCTAGCGGGGGGGCCCAGGAATTCCGGGGAGCTGTTTTTT
CASRSPAGELAGGPRNSGELFF
>-|TRBV3-1/TRBV3-2|TRBD1|TRBJ2-3
TGTGCCAGCAGCCGTCCCGGGACAGGGGTAAAAGGTACGCAGTATTTT
CASSRPGTGVKGTQYF
>once|TRBV7-6|-|TRBJ2-7
TGTGCCAGCAGCTTAGGGGGACAATACTACGAGCAGTACTTC
CASSLGGQYYEQYF
>-|TRBV7-2|TRBD1|TRBJ1-6
TGTGCCAGCAGCTCCCGGACAGGGAATAATTCACCCCTCCACTTT
CASSSRTGNNSPLHF
>-|TRBV12-1|-|TRBJ2-7
TGTGCCAGCAGCTTTGCTTCTACGACCACAGGGGAAGTTGGCGAGCAGTACTTC
CASSFASTTTGEVGEQYF
>-|TRBV7-9|TRBD2|TRBJ2-7
TGTGCCAGCAGCTTAGAACCCGGGACTAGCACCTACGAGCAGTACTTC
CASSLEPGTSTYEQYF
>-|TRBV6-2/TRBV6-3|TRBD1|TRBJ2-2
TGTGCCAGCAGCCCGACAGGGGTATGGCTGTTTTTT
CASSPTGVWLFF
>once|TRBV6-1|-|TRBJ2-3
TGTGCCAGCAGTGAAGGAGGCGGGATTACAGATACGCAGTATTTT
CASSEGGGITDTQYF
>-|TRBV5-1|TRBD2|TRBJ2-7
TGCGCCAGCAGCTGGTCTACTAGCGGGAGATCACAATCCTACTACGAGCAGTACTTC
CASSWSTSGRSQSYYEQYF
>-|TRBV27|TRBD1|TRBJ2-3
TGTGCCAGCAGTTTGTATGGGGACAGACCAACAGATACGCAGTATTTT
CASSLYGDRPTDTQYF
>-|TRBV6-2/TRBV6-3|TRBD2|TRBJ2-3
TGTGCCAGCAGTTACTCGAAAGGACTAGCGAAGTTGGCTACGCAGTATTTT
CASSYSKGLAKLATQYF
>-|TRBV7-9|-|TRBJ2-3
TGTGCCAGCAGCCTCGGGACTGTCGGAGATACGCAGTATTTT
CASSLGTVGDTQYF
>-|TRBV12-5|-|TRBJ2-2
TGTGCTAGTGGTTTTGTCGGGAAAGACACCGGGGAGCTGTTTTTT
CASGFVGKDTGELFF
>-|TRBV5-6|-|TRBJ2-7
TGTGCCAGCAGCGAGGACAGAATTGAAAAGCAGTACTTC
CASSEDRIEKQYF
>-|TRBV7-2|-|TRBJ2-5
TGTGCCAGCAGCTCCTTCGGAGTCCAAGAGACCCAGTACTTC
CASSSFGVQETQYF
>few|TRBV19|TRBD2|TRBJ2-4
TGTGCCAGTAGTTTAGGACTAGCGTTTGCCAAAAACATTCAGTACTTC
CASSLGLAFAKNIQYF
>-|TRBV29-1|TRBD1|TRBJ2-4
TGCAGAGCGACAGGGGTAGCCAAAAACATTCAGTACTTC
CRATGVAKNIQYF
>-|TRBV24-1|-|TRBJ1-2
TGTGCCACCAGTGATTTGCAGGGGAGCTACACCTTC
CATSDLQGSYTF
>-|TRBV5-1|TRBD2|TRBJ2-1
TGCGCCAGCAGCACAAGCGGGGGGGCATGGGAGCAGTTCTTC
CASSTSGGAWEQFF
>-|TRBV5-4|TRBD1|TRBJ2-5
TGTGCCAGCAGCTTGGGCTCGCGGACAGGTGTGGAGACCCAGTACTTC
CASSLGSRTGVETQYF
>-|TRBV10-3|TRBD2|TRBJ2-3
TGTGCCATCAGTGAGTCCATGGGACTAGCGGGACAGAGCACAGATACGCAGTATTTT
CAISESMGLAGQSTDTQYF
>-|TRBV12-3/TRBV12-4|-|TRBJ2-5
TGTGCCAGCAGTTCTGCAGGTTTGGAGACCCAGTACTTC
CASSSAGLETQYF
>once|TRBV7-2|TRBD2|TRBJ2-7
TGTGCCAGCAGCTTAGTACGGGTAGCGGGCTACGAGCAGTACTTC
CASSLVRVAGYEQYF
>-|TRBV5-6|TRBD1|TRBJ2-7
TGTGCCAGCAGCTTGTCGGGACAGGGATACGAGCAGTACTTC
CASSLSGQGYEQYF
>-|TRBV6-5|TRBD1|TRBJ2-5
TGTGCCAGCACTGGACAGGGGGGGGAGACCCAGTACTTC
CASTGQGGETQYF
>-|TRBV28|TRBD1|TRBJ2-2
TGTGCCACCTTAGGGACAGTGAACACCGGGGAGCTGTTTTTT
CATLGTVNTGELFF
>-|TRBV19|TRBD2|TRBJ2-3
TGTGCCAGTAGTCCTACCGGGGGGGCGTTCACAGATACGCAGTATTTT
CASSPTGGAFTDTQYF
>-|TRBV27|-|TRBJ1-2
TGTGCCAGCAGTTTATTGACAGGCTATGGCTACACCTTC
CASSLLTGYGYTF
>-|TRBV5-4|TRBD2|TRBJ2-7
TGTGCCAGCAGCCCTGACTACTTCGGGGGGAGATACGAGCAGTACTTC
CASSPDYFGGRYEQYF
>-|TRBV5-1|-|TRBJ2-7
TGCGCCAGCAGCTTAGTTGCGGGGAACTACGAGCAGTACTTC
CASSLVAGNYEQYF
>-|TRBV19|-|TRBJ2-2
TGTGCCAGTAGTAGGAGACAGCAGAACACCGGGGAGCTGTTTTTT
CASSRRQQNTGELFF
>-|TRBV5-1|-|TRBJ2-5
TGCGCCAGCAGCCCTCGCCAGGGATATCTGAGGCCGGGAGAGACCCAGTACTTC
CASSPRQGYLRPGETQYF
>once|TRBV18|-|TRBJ1-1
TGTGCCAGCTCACGGGGGCCGCAACCGAACACTGAAGCTTTCTTT
CASSRGPQPNTEAFF
>-|TRBV6-2/TRBV6-3|-|TRBJ1-5
TGTGCCAGCAGTTTCCGTAGGGGTGAAGGAGGGGATCAGCCCCAGCATTTT
CASSFRRGEGGDQPQHF
>-|TRBV28|TRBD1|TRBJ1-5
TGTGCCAGCAGTTTTGCGAACAGGGGAGGCAGCAATCAGCCCCAGCATTTT
CASSFANRGGSNQPQHF
>-|TRBV11-1|-|TRBJ2-3
TGTGCCAGCAGCTTTCAGGTCCCGACCACAGATACGCAGTATTTT
CASSFQVPTTDTQYF
>-|TRBV6-5|-|TRBJ2-2
TGTGCCAGCATGGGGCCCTCGAACACCGGGGAGCTGTTTTTT
CASMGPSNTGELFF
>-|TRBV29-1|-|TRBJ1-1
TGCAGCGTTGGACAAAACACTGAAGCTTTCTTT
CSVGQNTEAFF
>-|TRBV7-6|TRBD1|TRBJ2-2
TGTGCCAGCAGCCAATGGGACAGGGTGACGAACACCGGGGAGCTGTTTTTT
CASSQWDRVTNTGELFF
>-|TRBV14|TRBD1|TRBJ1-6
TGTGCCAGCAGCCAAGTGGGGACAGGGAATTCACCCCTCCACTTT
CASSQVGTGNSPLHF
>-|TRBV5-1|TRBD2|TRBJ2-1
TGCGCCAGCAGCTTTACGTCTAGCGGGAGTAATGAGCAGTTCTTC
CASSFTSSGSNEQFF